Included here is one T cell receptor (beta chain) sequence, with context. The data stem from a study of blood T cells in healthy people across ages. With 2 bases removed from V and 3 bases from J, the gap between germline ends came to 16 bases. Germline lookup yields CDR1 MNHEY and CDR2 SVGEGT. The CDR3 is made up of 16 amino acids. The use of a sample-barcoded 5' primer and a J-beta primer mix characterized a second PCR of about 7 to 12 cycles. TCRdb processed the 5' RACE reads anew with MiXCR; each CDR3 protein has one entry. The sample has under 800,000 distinct CDR3 sequences; around 21% are singletons.

The sequencing sample was made of blood. The chain joins TRBV6-2 or TRBV6-3 to TRBJ1-1; TRBD1 is a possible D gene (5 bases). The receptor's source is a man aged 65-85 years in good health. In DNA, the CDR3 is TGTGCCAGCAGTTACGGCCCCCGGGGAGGGGACACTGAAGCTTTCTTT. Its protein product is CASSYGPRGGDTEAFF.